The 27 T cell receptor beta chains given below trace back to one sample, sequenced in a study of regulatory T cells in long-lasting Graves disease. Time point given: newly diagnosed GD, antithyroid drugs for less than 3 months. PBMCs provided the RNA from which the TCR library was made. Arm-PCR with iRepertoire HTBI primers amplified the CDR3 regions for these TCR beta libraries. One entry per CDR3 protein, called by TCRdb with MiXCR from the multiplex PCR reads. The table has 680,000 or so distinct CDR3 sequences, around 15% seen once; the top ten hold around a sixth. A further study also used this sample, focusing on T cells in Graves' hyperthyroidism and ophthalmopathy.

The sample here was peripheral blood mononuclear cells (PBMCs), taken at new diagnosis, from a patient treated with antithyroid drugs. The receptors originated from a woman in her 30s with Graves disease.

Details on this clonotype: This likely traces to a read error, being one base from a far larger clone. The rearrangement uses TRBV12-3 or TRBV12-4 and TRBJ1-2; D unresolved. The CDR3 extends over 13 amino acids. CDR3 sequence (DNA): TGTGCCAGCAGTGATCTAACCTCCCGTGGCTGCACCTTC. Protein product: CASSDLTSRGCTF.

This clonotype was seen many times. J is TRBJ2-5 and V is TRBV24-1; 16 bases are a match to TRBD2. Germline trimming cut 7 bases from V and 4 bases from J; bases unmatched to any gene: 14. CDR1 and CDR2 from the germline V gene are KGHDR and SFDVKD. The CDR3 runs 19 residues. The CDR3 protein is CATSETGTSGRALRETQYF. Written as DNA, the CDR3 is TGTGCCACCAGCGAGACGGGGACTAGCGGGAGGGCCCTCCGAGAGACCCAGTACTTC.

This chain uses TRBV20-1 with TRBJ2-3, with 12 positions matching TRBD2. V gave up 5 bases and J gave up 2 bases; unmatched junction bases: 8. Germline assignment: CDR1 DFQATT and CDR2 SNEGSKA (reference sequence). This CDR3 has 16 residues. CDR3 coding DNA: TGCAGTGCTGACCGACTAGCGGGAGTGTTCACAGATACGCAGTATTTT. Protein: CSADRLAGVFTDTQYF.

This clonotype was found a few times. The chain is built from TRBV19 and TRBJ1-5; unclear D gene. This CDR3 has 13 residues. CDR1 and CDR2 (germline): LNHDA, SQIVND (reference sequence). Trimming removed 11 bases at V and 4 bases at J, with 15 bases between. The CDR3: CAGRAGENQPQHF. DNA for the CDR3: TGTGCCGGGAGAGCCGGCGAAAATCAGCCCCAGCATTTT.

The chain combines TRBV7-6 with TRBJ2-7, with 8 bases matching TRBD1. The V and J ends lost 5 bases and 5 bases, in that order; junction bases with no gene match: 8. Per the germline V gene, CDR1 is SGHVS and CDR2 is FNYEAQ. The CDR3 has 14 residues. The CDR3 reads CASSPRTGKDEQYF. The CDR3 nucleotides read TGTGCCAGCAGCCCCCGGACAGGGAAGGACGAGCAGTACTTC.

In its sample, this clonotype was seen many times. The rearrangement joins TRBV3-1 to TRBJ2-7; 11 bases agree with TRBD2. This CDR3 has 14 residues. Germline V gene sequence: CDR1 LGHDT, CDR2 YNNKEL (reference sequence). J gave up 4 bases and V 4 bases, and 3 bases lay outside the gene matches. CDR3 residues: CASSLLAGGYEQYF. The CDR3 DNA sequence: TGTGCCAGCAGCCTTCTAGCGGGGGGTTACGAGCAGTACTTC.

The V and J genes are TRBV30 and TRBJ2-7, with D unresolved. This CDR3 has 9 amino acids. The V end lost 3 bases, the J end lost 9 bases, and 6 bases lay between the germline ends. From germline, CDR1 is GTSNPN and CDR2 SVGIG (reference sequence). The CDR3 spells CAWRVGQYF. The CDR3 bases are TGTGCCTGGAGGGTCGGGCAGTACTTC.

This clonotype was picked up many times. CDR3 DNA: TGCGCCAGCAGCCAAGAAGCGATTAGCGGTTCCGGCTCCTACGAGCAGTACTTC. Amino acids: CASSQEAISGSGSYEQYF. The chain has TRBV4-1 and TRBJ2-7; TRBD2 is a possible D gene (6 bases). The CDR3 has 18 amino acids. Germline V gene sequence: CDR1 MGHRA, CDR2 YSYEKL. V dropped 0 bases and J dropped 0 bases, with 18 bases sitting between them.

This clonotype has ten or more counts. The gene calls are TRBV2 and TRBJ1-1; D may be TRBD1 (5 bases). The V and J ends lost 7 bases and 3 bases respectively, with 15 bases between them. Germline CDR1 and CDR2: SNHLY and FYNNEI. CDR3 size: 14 residues. The CDR3 DNA reads as TGTGCCAGCAATAGAATGGGGGGATACACTGAAGCTTTCTTT. Protein product: CASNRMGGYTEAFF.

This clonotype was seen many times. J is TRBJ1-5 and V is TRBV28; D gene uncertain. CDR1 and CDR2 (germline): MDHEN, SYDVKM. This CDR3 contains 14 residues. V was pared by 5 bases and J by 10 bases, with 18 bases between. The DNA of the CDR3 is TGTGCCAGCAGTAAAAACTCTCGGAGAGATCCCCAGCATTTT. Translating gives CASSKNSRRDPQHF.

This clonotype was seen repeatedly, ten times or more. The chain joins TRBV5-1 to TRBJ2-3; 9 nucleotides align to TRBD2. In germline, CDR1 is SGHRS, CDR2 YFSETQ. CDR3 size: 14 residues. Trimming at V came to 5 bases and at J to 3 bases, leaving 4 bases not matched to a gene. CDR3 in DNA: TGCGCCAGCAGACCGACTAGCGGTACAGATACGCAGTATTTT. This sequence encodes CASRPTSGTDTQYF.

Ten or more counts support this clonotype. The chain combines TRBV2 with TRBJ1-1; D unclear. CDR1 SNHLY and CDR2 FYNNEI come from the germline V gene. Trimming stripped 3 bases from V and 7 bases from J, with 6 bases between. The CDR3 is made up of 11 amino acids. CDR3 residues: CASSDGFEAFF. The CDR3 DNA follows: TGTGCCAGCAGTGACGGGTTTGAAGCTTTCTTT. Drawing the rest from reference TRBV2 and TRBJ1-1, the complete variable domain is EPEVTQTPSHQVTQMGQEVILRCVPISNHLYFYWYRQILGQKVEFLVSFYNNEISEKSEIFDDQFSVERPDGSNFTLKIRSTKLEDSAMYFCASSDGFEAFFGQGTRLTVV.

Comments on this clonotype: A much larger clone lies one base from this, so it may be a read error. The J gene is TRBJ1-5, the V gene TRBV28; 7 bases align to TRBD1. Losses at the gene ends were 7 bases for V and 3 bases for J; bases not matched to a gene: 9. CDR1 is MDHEN and CDR2 is SYDVKM in the germline V gene. The CDR3 covers 15 residues. The CDR3, as DNA: TGTGCCAGCAAGGGTGACAGGGCCTCCAATCAGCCCCAGCATTTT. This sequence encodes CASKGDRASNQPQHF.

This clonotype was seen many times. The J gene is TRBJ1-5, the V gene TRBV2; perhaps TRBD1 as D (5 bases). Germline CDR1 reads SNHLY; CDR2 reads FYNNEI. CDR3 length: 18 residues. Deletions cut 3 bases from V and 3 bases from J, with 21 bases between. The CDR3 sequence is CASSEFPQGGLNNQPQHF. CDR3 bases: TGTGCCAGCAGTGAGTTCCCCCAGGGAGGGCTGAACAATCAGCCCCAGCATTTT.

The chain has TRBV3-1 and TRBJ2-7; 9 bases line up with TRBD2. The V and J ends lost 3 bases and 0 bases, in that order; junction bases with no gene match: 9. Germline V gene lookup returns CDR1 LGHDT and CDR2 YNNKEL (reference sequence). CDR3 length equals 17 residues. The CDR3 region has the DNA TGTGCCAGCAGCCAGGATACCCAGCGGGAGGCCTCCTACGAGCAGTACTTC. Protein product: CASSQDTQREASYEQYF.

The rearrangement joins TRBV10-3 to TRBJ2-1; D might be TRBD2 (5 bases). There are 14 residues in the CDR3. The germline CDR1 and CDR2 sequences are ENHRY and SYGVKD. Trimming stripped 3 bases from V and 8 bases from J, with 14 bases between. The CDR3 DNA is TGTGCCATCAGTGACGGTGGAGCGGCGGATGAGCAGTTCTTC. Encoded protein: CAISDGGAADEQFF.

The genes are TRBV30 and TRBJ2-2; D gene ambiguous. Trimming pared 2 bases from V and 7 bases from J, leaving 8 bases between. Germline CDR1 GTSNPN, CDR2 SVGIG (reference sequence). The CDR3 covers 12 residues. In DNA form, the CDR3 reads TGTGCCTGGAGTCAACCAGTCGGGGAGCTGTTTTTT. Translated, it gives CAWSQPVGELFF.

This clonotype was seen repeatedly, ten times or more. The chain employs TRBV12-3 or TRBV12-4 and TRBJ2-3, with D perhaps matching TRBD1 (5 bases). Trimming pared 3 bases from V and 2 bases from J, leaving 9 bases between. This CDR3 contains 14 residues. CDR3 nucleotide sequence: TGTGCCAGCAGTTTTGGGGCCTTCACAGATACGCAGTATTTT. It translates to CASSFGAFTDTQYF.

In its sample, this clonotype was seen many times. The V gene is TRBV20-1, the J gene TRBJ1-1; 8 positions match TRBD1. CDR3 size: 15 residues. The ends lost 2 bases at V and 0 bases at J; junction bases unmatched: 5. Germline CDR1 reads DFQATT; CDR2 reads SNEGSKA (reference sequence). The CDR3 protein is CSARPRTGLNTEAFF. In DNA form, the CDR3 reads TGCAGTGCTAGACCAAGGACAGGGCTGAACACTGAAGCTTTCTTT.

This clonotype was picked up many times. The chain recombines TRBV15 with TRBJ2-5; perhaps D is TRBD1 or TRBD2 (5 bases each). CDR1 and CDR2 (germline): LNHNV, YYDKDF (reference sequence). The CDR3 contains 12 residues. V was clipped by 6 bases and J by 4 bases, with 9 bases between them. CDR3 coding DNA: TGTGCCACCAGGAGGGGCGCAGAGACCCAGTACTTC. Encoded protein: CATRRGAETQYF.

J is TRBJ2-5 and V is TRBV11-1; no clear D gene. CDR3 length equals 12 residues. Trimming shortened V by 3 bases and J by 3 bases, and 5 bases separated the two germline ends. CDR1 and CDR2 (germline): SGHAT, FQDESV (reference sequence). CDR3 sequence reads: CASSLGKETQYF. Written as DNA, the CDR3 is TGTGCCAGCAGCTTGGGGAAAGAGACCCAGTACTTC.

This sequence joins TRBV5-4 and TRBJ2-5, with 7 nucleotides matching TRBD1. Germline CDR1 reads SGHNT; CDR2 reads YYREEE (reference sequence). The CDR3 has 14 amino acids. V gave up 4 bases and J gave up 2 bases; unmatched junction bases: 5. Written as DNA, the CDR3 is TGTGCCAGCAGCACCGAGACAGGGCAAGAGACCCAGTACTTC. Translated: CASSTETGQETQYF.

This clonotype turned up a few times. The CDR3 region has the DNA TGTGCCTGGAGTAGGTCTGTCCCCTACAATGAGCAGTTCTTC. Translating gives CAWSRSVPYNEQFF. The chain joins TRBV30 to TRBJ2-1, with unresolved D. Germline loops: CDR1 GTSNPN, CDR2 SVGIG (reference sequence). V was pared by 2 bases and J by 2 bases, with 10 bases between. CDR3 length: 14 residues.

This clonotype was found many times. The chain employs TRBV29-1 and TRBJ2-2; no firm D call. CDR1 is SQVTM and CDR2 is ANQGSEA in the germline V gene. The germline V and J ends were trimmed by 5 bases and 4 bases, with 8 bases remaining between them. The CDR3 contains 12 residues. CDR3: CSVQVGTGELFF. CDR3 sequence (DNA): TGCAGCGTTCAAGTGGGCACCGGGGAGCTGTTTTTT.

V is TRBV27 and J is TRBJ1-1; 7 bases fit TRBD1. The J segment lost 2 bases and the V segment lost 7 bases, leaving 7 bases of the junction unmatched. The CDR3 is 14 residues long. The germline gives CDR1 MNHEY, CDR2 SMNVEV (reference sequence). The DNA of the CDR3 is TGTGCCAGCACCTCGGGACAGCCTAACACTGAAGCTTTCTTT. Translating it yields CASTSGQPNTEAFF.

This clonotype occurred many times. The V gene is TRBV6-5, the J gene TRBJ2-7; 13 positions match TRBD2. CDR3 size: 16 residues. The V segment lost 1 base and the J segment 2 bases; nucleotides outside the gene matches: 2. Per germline, CDR1 MNHEY and CDR2 SVGAGI. The CDR3 nucleotides are TGTGCCAGCAGTTACTTACTAGCGGGAGGGGCCTACGAGCAGTACTTC. Translating it yields CASSYLLAGGAYEQYF.

The gene calls are TRBV11-1 and TRBJ1-2; 7 bases line up with TRBD1. Losses at the gene ends were 5 bases for V and 2 bases for J; bases not matched to a gene: 11. The CDR3 sequence is 16 residues long. Germline CDR1 and CDR2: SGHAT and FQDESV (reference sequence). CDR3 coding DNA: TGTGCCAGCAGCAAAAGAGGACAGGCCACCAACTATGGCTACACCTTC. Protein sequence: CASSKRGQATNYGYTF.